This T cell receptor (beta chain) was sequenced during a study of spatial heterogeneity in lung cancer. Overall study context: As counted in raw reads, each unique TCR and UMI combination appeared more than ten times on average.

Time point of the sample: sample taken at primary tumor resection. Sequencing was performed on whole RNA extracted from tumor and nontumor lung tissue, or from frozen PBMC, and the material was left unsorted. On this clonotype: Its antigen is undetermined.

Whole-study results and caveats: Ubiquitous expanded tumor TCRs were seen in blood more at resection than at follow-up.

The CDR3 has 15 residues. The germline V gene has CDR1 LGHDT and CDR2 YNNKEL (reference sequence). Trimming took off 0 bases at V and 5 bases at J, with 12 bases between the two ends. TCRdb re-called the 5' RACE reads through MiXCR, storing one row per CDR3 protein. The data hold roughly 100,000 distinct CDR3 sequences, with over 8.5% observed a single time. The TCR was taken from a male donor with early-stage non-small cell lung cancer. Sequences were derived from PBMCs, sampled at surgery. The gene calls are TRBV3-1 and TRBJ2-3; tentatively, D is TRBD2 (5 bases). The CDR3 region is CASSQDPGSKDTQYF. Written as DNA, the CDR3 is TGTGCCAGCAGCCAAGATCCGGGAAGTAAAGATACGCAGTATTTT.